These 14 T cell receptor beta chains were sequenced from one sample in a study of cytomegalovirus exposure and HLA in healthy donors. The PCR contained 60 Vbeta and 13 Jbeta primers. This table comes from immunoSEQ multiplex PCR, and its TCRdb copy is limited to in-frame clones, with some not included. The data contain fewer than 60,000 clones, around 62% of them singletons. Sequencing was done on a sample of PBMCs. These receptors were taken from a human donor in good health.

This clone occurred a few times. V is TRBV25-1 and J is TRBJ1-4; 9 positions agree with TRBD1. The junction had 5 bases not matched to a gene; V was cut back by 2 bases and J by 7 bases. This CDR3 spans 15 amino acids. The germline V gene encodes CDR1 MGHDK and CDR2 SYGVNS. CDR3 sequence reads: CASSEGQGSFEKLFF. The CDR3 DNA sequence: TGTGCCAGCAGTGAAGGACAGGGGTCTTTTGAAAAACTGTTTTTT. The full variable domain, completed using reference TRBV25-1 and TRBJ1-4, is EADIYQTPRYLVIGTGKKITLECSQTMGHDKMYWYQQDPGMELHLIHYSYGVNSTEKGDLSSESTVSRIRTEHFPLTLESARPSHTSQYLCASSEGQGSFEKLFFGSGTQLSVL.

This clone occurred many times. The chain uses TRBV4-1 and TRBJ2-1, with D unclear. The length of the CDR3 is 13 residues. Trimming stripped 1 base from V and 5 bases from J, with 6 bases between. Germline-derived CDR1 and CDR2 are MGHRA and YSYEKL. The CDR3: CASSQGPNNEQFF. The CDR3 bases are TGCGCCAGCAGCCAAGGGCCGAACAATGAGCAGTTCTTC.

In its sample, this clone was seen once. This rearrangement joins TRBV4-2 to TRBJ1-5; D might be TRBD1 (5 bases). Between the trimmed V and J ends, which lost 0 bases and 3 bases, there was a span of 9 bases. This CDR3 is built from 15 residues. Germline CDR1 LGHNA, CDR2 YNFKEQ. Here the CDR3 reads CASSQDRQINQPQHF. In DNA, the CDR3 is TGTGCCAGCAGCCAAGATCGACAGATCAATCAGCCCCAGCATTTT.

This clone has just a few counts. The chain recombines TRBV7-2 with TRBJ2-5, with D perhaps matching TRBD2 (7 bases). Deletions cut 6 bases from V and 5 bases from J, with 22 bases between. There are 16 residues in the CDR3. Germline CDR1 reads SGHTA; CDR2 reads FQGNSA. DNA for the CDR3: TGTGCCAGCAGTTGGGTCCACGGGGGGCGAGGGGAGACCCAGTACTTC. It specifies CASSWVHGGRGETQYF.

The chain has TRBV6-1 and TRBJ1-6; D is possibly TRBD1 (5 bases). The V end lost 4 bases, the J end lost 5 bases, and 12 bases lay between the germline ends. This CDR3 comprises 15 residues. The germline V gene has CDR1 MNHNS and CDR2 SASEGT. The CDR3 DNA reads as TGTGCCAGCAGTGGTCAGGGATCGGATAATTCACCCCTCCACTTT. It encodes CASSGQGSDNSPLHF.

Remarks on this clone: No conserved phenylalanine or tryptophan is present at the end of the CDR3, so a read error is the likely explanation. It is unclear where the CDR3 begins or ends on the DNA, so no DNA is shown, and the CDR3 is as TCRdb lists it. This rearrangement joins TRBV7-9 to TRBJ1-2; the table's D call of TRBD1 was not tested on the DNA. The length of the CDR3 is 11 amino acids, counting both ends. The germline V gene encodes CDR1 SEHNR and CDR2 FQNEAQ (reference sequence). This CDR3 reads CASSPEGQASS.

This clone was detected a few times. The rearrangement joins TRBV10-3 to TRBJ2-5; D is perhaps TRBD2 (7 bases). This CDR3 contains 17 residues. The V and J ends lost 3 bases and 2 bases respectively, with 19 bases between them. Looked up from germline, CDR1 is ENHRY and CDR2 is SYGVKD. Here the CDR3 DNA reads TGTGCCATCAGTGAAGGGGGGGGGTTTCGGGGACAAGAGACCCAGTACTTC. Residues: CAISEGGGFRGQETQYF.

This chain links TRBV10-3 with TRBJ2-5; 9 bases fit TRBD1. CDR1 is ENHRY, CDR2 SYGVKD, per germline. CDR3 length equals 13 residues. V was pared by 7 bases and J by 3 bases, with 3 bases of the junction left unmatched. The CDR3 region has the DNA TGTGCCATCAAAACAGGGGGCGAAGAGACCCAGTACTTC. Its protein is CAIKTGGEETQYF.

This clone occurred a few times. The V call is TRBV7-2, the J call TRBJ1-3; D unclear. Germline assignment: CDR1 SGHTA and CDR2 FQGNSA. The CDR3 loop spans 16 amino acids. V lost 3 bases to trimming and J lost 4 bases, with 16 bases between them. CDR3 DNA: TGTGCCAGCAGCTTTAGCGGGGTGAGGAAAGGAAACACCATATATTTT. It is translated as CASSFSGVRKGNTIYF.

As DNA, the CDR3 is TGTGCCAGCAGTTCCCCGGGGGCTGGGGGAGGGGATGGCTACACCTTC. This codes for CASSSPGAGGGDGYTF. The J gene is TRBJ1-2, the V gene TRBV6-4; perhaps TRBD1 as D (6 bases). This CDR3 spans 16 amino acids. Trimming left V 5 bases short and J 6 bases short, with 22 bases between. From germline, CDR1 is MRHNA and CDR2 SNTAGT.

A few counts support this clone. The chain is built from TRBV5-1 and TRBJ2-7, with 9 bases matching TRBD1. Germline CDR1 reads SGHRS; CDR2 reads YFSETQ. The CDR3 is 14 residues long. V shed 6 bases and J 5 bases; nucleotides not matched to a gene: 9. The CDR3 sequence: CASTPGQGGNEQYF. Written as DNA, the CDR3 is TGCGCCAGCACTCCGGGACAGGGCGGCAACGAGCAGTACTTC.

The chain uses TRBV11-3 and TRBJ2-1; 9 bases fit TRBD1. There are 13 residues in the CDR3. Trimming at V came to 5 bases and at J to 4 bases, leaving 0 bases not matched to a gene. Germline V CDR1 and CDR2: SGHNT, YENEEA. Here the CDR3 reads CASSGQGYNEQFF. In DNA form, the CDR3 reads TGTGCCAGCAGCGGACAGGGGTACAATGAGCAGTTCTTC.

The V gene is TRBV5-1, the J gene TRBJ2-3; 11 bases agree with TRBD2. The germline gives CDR1 SGHRS, CDR2 YFSETQ. V shed 2 bases and J 0 bases; nucleotides not matched to a gene: 5. The CDR3 runs to 17 residues. The CDR3 reads CASSLLAGASSTDTQYF. DNA of the CDR3: TGCGCCAGCAGCTTACTAGCGGGGGCATCTAGCACAGATACGCAGTATTTT.

The chain couples TRBV27 to TRBJ2-1, with D unresolved. The CDR3 loop spans 11 amino acids. V was shortened by 4 bases and J by 7 bases, with 5 bases between the two germline ends. Germline V gene data show CDR1 as MNHEY and CDR2 as SMNVEV (reference sequence). CDR3 sequence (DNA): TGTGCCAGCAGTTATATAAATGAGCAGTTCTTC. Translating it yields CASSYINEQFF.